These 21 T cell receptor beta chains were sequenced from one sample in a study of cytomegalovirus exposure and HLA in healthy donors. The PCR was carried out with 60 Vbeta primers and 13 Jbeta primers. Profiled with immunoSEQ multiplex PCR; TCRdb holds only in-frame clones, not every one. The sample contains about 94,000 clones, just under 80% of which appear only once. The sequenced sample consisted of PBMCs. The receptor set was obtained from a woman aged 40 to 55 in good health and CMV-seronegative.

This clone was detected a few times. The J gene is TRBJ2-6, the V gene TRBV2; no clear D gene. CDR3 length: 17 residues. V lost 3 bases to trimming and J lost 0 bases, with 12 bases between them. The germline V gene encodes CDR1 SNHLY and CDR2 FYNNEI. The CDR3 region has the DNA TGTGCCAGCAGTGAGCAGGCATACTTCTCTGGGGCCAACGTCCTGACTTTC. Translation gives CASSEQAYFSGANVLTF.

The chain joins TRBV15 to TRBJ1-1; no definite D call. The CDR3 runs to 15 residues. Trimming took 0 bases from V and 7 from J, leaving 15 bases between them. Germline-derived CDR1 and CDR2 are LNHNV and YYDKDF (reference sequence). The CDR3 protein is CATSREEGTGVEAFF. In nucleotides, the CDR3 is TGTGCCACCAGCAGAGAGGAAGGCACCGGGGTTGAAGCTTTCTTT.

V gene TRBV7-2 combines with J gene TRBJ1-3, with 7 bases identical to TRBD1. V was pared by 4 bases and J by 2 bases, with 5 bases of the junction left unmatched. Germline V gives CDR1 SGHTA, CDR2 FQGNSA. The CDR3 covers 15 residues. CDR3 coding DNA: TGTGCCAGCAGCTCATGGGACAGCACTGGAAACACCATATATTTT. This sequence encodes CASSSWDSTGNTIYF.

V is TRBV5-1 and J is TRBJ1-2, with 7 bases matching TRBD1. CDR1 is SGHRS, CDR2 YFSETQ, per germline. J lost 4 bases, V lost 5 bases, and 8 bases had no gene match. The CDR3 runs to 14 residues. CDR3 DNA sequence: TGCGCCAGCAGTTACGACAGGGTTGGCTATGGCTACACCTTC. Amino acid sequence: CASSYDRVGYGYTF.

The rearrangement joins TRBV15 to TRBJ1-1; maybe TRBD1 (5 bases). Trimming stripped 0 bases from V and 1 base from J, with 9 bases between. Germline V gene sequence: CDR1 LNHNV, CDR2 YYDKDF (reference sequence). The CDR3 spans 15 residues. CDR3 bases: TGTGCCACCAGCAGAGATACAGGACGGAACACTGAAGCTTTCTTT. Translating gives CATSRDTGRNTEAFF.

The chain employs TRBV7-2 and TRBJ1-3, with D maybe TRBD1 (5 bases). CDR1 is SGHTA and CDR2 is FQGNSA in the germline V gene. This CDR3 has 14 amino acids. The germline V and J ends were trimmed by 5 bases and 4 bases, with 12 bases remaining between them. CDR3 DNA: TGTGCCAGCAGCCTTCCCAGGGTGGGAAACACCATATATTTT. Its protein is CASSLPRVGNTIYF.

V usage is TRBV30 and J usage is TRBJ1-3, with D hard to call. The CDR3 length is 13 residues. With 5 bases removed from V and 4 bases from J, the gap between germline ends came to 12 bases. Germline loops: CDR1 GTSNPN, CDR2 SVGIG (reference sequence). The CDR3 DNA reads TGTGCCTGGTTTTCGAAAGCCGGAAACACCATATATTTT. This translates into CAWFSKAGNTIYF. Looking up the rest from reference TRBV30 and TRBJ1-3 gives the full variable domain: SQTIHQWPATLVQPVGSPLSLECTVEGTSNPNLYWYRQAAGRGLQLLFYSVGIGQISSEVPQNLSASRPQDRQFILSSKKLLLSDSGFYLCAWFSKAGNTIYFGEGSWLTVV.

Only one count was recorded for this clone. J is TRBJ2-2 and V is TRBV7-3; TRBD1 aligns across 10 bases. V dropped 2 bases and J dropped 5; count of bases not matched to a gene: 2. The CDR3 has 15 residues. Germline lookup yields CDR1 SGHTA and CDR2 FQGTGA. The CDR3 DNA reads TGTGCCAGCAGCTTAGGGACAGGGGTTACCGGGGAGCTGTTTTTT. It yields the protein CASSLGTGVTGELFF.

V gene TRBV6-5 combines with J gene TRBJ1-5; possible D gene TRBD1, 6 bases. V was cut by 6 bases and J by 1 base, with 10 bases left in between. Germline assignment: CDR1 MNHEY and CDR2 SVGAGI. The CDR3 runs to 14 residues. CDR3 sequence reads: CASSYDRSNQPQHF. The CDR3 nucleotides are TGTGCCAGCAGCTATGACAGGAGCAATCAGCCCCAGCATTTT.

This chain connects TRBV7-2 to TRBJ2-2; possible D gene TRBD2, 5 bases. The CDR3 contains 15 residues. Germline loops: CDR1 SGHTA, CDR2 FQGNSA. The ends were cut back, 3 bases at V and 0 bases at J, with 8 bases in the middle. The CDR3 DNA is TGTGCCAGCAGCTTTTCGGGGACGAACACCGGGGAGCTGTTTTTT. Amino acid sequence: CASSFSGTNTGELFF.

The gene calls are TRBV7-3 and TRBJ2-3; D may be TRBD2 (5 bases). Germline V CDR1 and CDR2: SGHTA, FQGTGA. This CDR3 spans 13 amino acids. V was cut by 5 bases and J by 11 bases, with 17 bases left in between. CDR3 amino acids: CASSQDSGRGQYF. CDR3 DNA sequence: TGTGCCAGCAGCCAGGACTCGGGGAGAGGGCAGTATTTT.

This clone has a handful of counts. The chain combines TRBV6-5 with TRBJ2-7; TRBD1 aligns across 9 bases. With V trimmed by 4 bases and J by 5 bases, 3 bases remained unmatched. Looked up from germline, CDR1 is MNHEY and CDR2 is SVGAGI. The CDR3 covers 13 residues. This CDR3 is CASSSGTGNEQYF. DNA for the CDR3: TGTGCCAGCAGTTCCGGGACAGGGAACGAGCAGTACTTC.

The rearrangement links TRBV7-9 to TRBJ1-1; 10 nucleotides match TRBD1. The germline gives CDR1 SEHNR, CDR2 FQNEAQ (reference sequence). V lost 5 bases to trimming and J lost 5 bases; unmatched junction nucleotides: 5. There are 14 residues in the CDR3. CDR3 region: CASSPGQGETEAFF. The CDR3 DNA reads as TGTGCCAGCAGCCCCGGACAGGGGGAGACTGAAGCTTTCTTT. The variable domain in full, completed from reference TRBV7-9 and TRBJ1-1, reads DTGVSQNPRHKITKRGQNVTFRCDPISEHNRLYWYRQTLGQGPEFLTYFQNEAQLEKSRLLSDRFSAERPKGSFSTLEIQRTEQGDSAMYLCASSPGQGETEAFFGQGTRLTVV.

This clone was picked up a small number of times. The chain carries TRBV4-3 and TRBJ2-7; 8 nucleotides line up with TRBD2. V shed 4 bases, J shed 4 bases, and the junction held 15 bases outside the gene matches. CDR1 is LGHNA and CDR2 is YSLEER in the germline V gene. The CDR3 contains 17 residues. The CDR3 bases are TGCGCCAGCAGCCCCGGCTCGGGTAGCGGGGAACAATACGAGCAGTACTTC. Translated: CASSPGSGSGEQYEQYF.

The rearrangement links TRBV7-2 to TRBJ1-2; TRBD1 matches 7 bases. CDR3 size: 14 residues. J gave up 3 bases and V 2 bases, and 3 bases lay outside the gene matches. Germline V lookup: CDR1 SGHTA, CDR2 FQGNSA. CDR3: CASSLMTGYYGYTF. The CDR3 region has the DNA TGTGCCAGCAGCTTAATGACAGGGTACTATGGCTACACCTTC.

In its sample, this clone was seen a few times. This sequence joins TRBV7-9 and TRBJ2-1; TRBD1 might be the D (5 bases). From germline, CDR1 is SEHNR and CDR2 FQNEAQ (reference sequence). The length of the CDR3 is 15 residues. V gave up 3 bases and J gave up 2 bases, with 11 bases separating them. CDR3 coding DNA: TGTGCCAGCAGCTTTACAGGAACTGCCTACAATGAGCAGTTCTTC. Protein: CASSFTGTAYNEQFF. The complete variable domain, with remaining parts taken from reference TRBV7-9 and TRBJ2-1, reads DTGVSQNPRHKITKRGQNVTFRCDPISEHNRLYWYRQTLGQGPEFLTYFQNEAQLEKSRLLSDRFSAERPKGSFSTLEIQRTEQGDSAMYLCASSFTGTAYNEQFFGPGTRLTVL.

The chain combines TRBV4-2 with TRBJ2-2; 7 bases line up with TRBD1. There are 15 residues in the CDR3. Germline CDR1 reads LGHNA; CDR2 reads YNFKEQ. V lost 0 bases, J lost 7 bases, and 5 bases stayed unmatched. The CDR3 DNA reads as TGTGCCAGCAGCCAAGAGCTGAGGGGGCACGGGGAGCTGTTTTTT. Translation gives CASSQELRGHGELFF.

The CDR3 sequence is CASSLRTGVREKLFF. The CDR3 bases are TGCGCCAGCAGCTTGAGGACAGGGGTGCGGGAAAAACTGTTTTTT. The chain joins TRBV5-1 to TRBJ1-4; 9 nucleotides match TRBD1. With 1 base clipped from V and 8 bases from J, the junction kept 6 bases outside the gene matches. Germline CDR1 reads SGHRS; CDR2 reads YFSETQ. This CDR3 is built from 15 residues.

CDR3: CASSTSGTGINEQFF. CDR3 sequence (DNA): TGTGCCAGCAGTACGTCCGGGACAGGGATCAATGAGCAGTTCTTC. J is TRBJ2-1 and V is TRBV28, with 9 bases matching TRBD1. The germline gives CDR1 MDHEN, CDR2 SYDVKM. There are 15 residues in the CDR3. V shed 5 bases and J 6 bases; nucleotides not matched to a gene: 8.

The chain links TRBV27 to TRBJ2-5; 11 bases are a match to TRBD1. The CDR3 spans 14 residues. Germline CDR1 is MNHEY and CDR2 is SMNVEV (reference sequence). V lost 3 bases and J lost 3; bases outside the gene matches: 0. The CDR3 DNA is TGTGCCAGCAGTTTGGGACAGGGGGAAGAGACCCAGTACTTC. Its protein is CASSLGQGEETQYF.

V gene TRBV7-9 combines with J gene TRBJ1-5; TRBD1 is a possible D gene (6 bases). The CDR3 is 14 residues long. Germline-derived CDR1 and CDR2 are SEHNR and FQNEAQ (reference sequence). V lost 1 base to trimming and J lost 6 bases, with 10 bases between them. The CDR3 DNA is TGTGCCAGCAGCTTAGATGGGGGCGGTCAGCCCCAGCATTTT. Its translation: CASSLDGGGQPQHF.